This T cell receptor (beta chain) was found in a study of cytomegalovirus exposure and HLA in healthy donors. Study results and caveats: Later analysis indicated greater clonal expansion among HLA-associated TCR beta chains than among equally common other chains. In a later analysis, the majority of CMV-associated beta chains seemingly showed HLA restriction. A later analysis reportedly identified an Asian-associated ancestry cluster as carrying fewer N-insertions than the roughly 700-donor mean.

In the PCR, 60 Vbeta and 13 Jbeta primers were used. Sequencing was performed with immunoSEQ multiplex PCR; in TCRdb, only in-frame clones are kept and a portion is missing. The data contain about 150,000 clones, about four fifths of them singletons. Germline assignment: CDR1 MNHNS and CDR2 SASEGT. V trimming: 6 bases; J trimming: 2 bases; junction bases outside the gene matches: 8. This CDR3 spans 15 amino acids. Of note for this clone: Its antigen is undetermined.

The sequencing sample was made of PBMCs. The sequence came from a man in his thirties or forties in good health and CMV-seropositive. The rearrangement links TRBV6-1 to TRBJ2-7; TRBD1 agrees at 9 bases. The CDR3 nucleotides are TGTGCCAGCAGGAGGCAACAGGGGGCGGCCTACGAGCAGTACTTC. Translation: CASRRQQGAAYEQYF.